Below, 4 T cell receptor beta chains from the same sample are listed, as sequenced in a study of chemoradiotherapy in HPV16-positive cancers. The assay was immunoSEQ multiplex PCR, and TCRdb's table has in-frame clones only and misses some. In the table there are some 5,000 clones, approximately 94% of which are singletons. The sequencing here drew on tumor tissue, taken from a patient who underwent chemoradiotherapy. Receptor source: a human donor with HPV-associated anogenital cancer.

The chain combines TRBV10-3 with TRBJ2-1, with TRBD1 as a possible D gene (6 bases). CDR3 length: 18 amino acids. The V end was cut by 6 bases, the J end by 0 bases, with 21 bases between. CDR1 and CDR2 (germline): ENHRY, SYGVKD. CDR3 nucleotides: TGTGCCATCAGGAAGTCAGGGGAAGATGCAAGCTCCTACAATGAGCAGTTCTTC. Its protein is CAIRKSGEDASSYNEQFF.

This clone appeared once. The chain employs TRBV10-1 and TRBJ1-1; D is unclear. In germline, CDR1 is WNHNN, CDR2 SYGVQD (reference sequence). The V end was cut by 7 bases, the J end by 1 base, with 7 bases between. CDR3 length: 12 amino acids. DNA for the CDR3: TGCGCCAGCAAGGACCCGAACACTGAAGCTTTCTTT. Its protein product is CASKDPNTEAFF.

The chain links TRBV19 to TRBJ1-1; D unresolved. The CDR3 extends over 12 amino acids. Germline-derived CDR1 and CDR2 are LNHDA and SQIVND (reference sequence). The V gene lost 6 bases and the J gene lost 4 bases, with 9 bases spanning the gap. This chain's CDR3 is CASRTWSTEAFF. DNA of the CDR3: TGTGCCAGTAGAACGTGGAGCACTGAAGCTTTCTTT.

The chain links TRBV10-1 to TRBJ1-1, with D tentatively TRBD1 (6 bases). Germline values: CDR1 WNHNN, CDR2 SYGVQD (reference sequence). The CDR3 spans 14 residues. V gave up 0 bases and J gave up 9 bases, with 14 bases separating them. CDR3 amino acids: CASSESTGKGQAFF. CDR3 DNA sequence: TGCGCCAGCAGTGAGTCGACAGGCAAAGGTCAAGCTTTCTTT.